This T cell receptor (beta chain) emerged from a study of PD-1 blockade in classical Hodgkin lymphoma. The germline V gene encodes CDR1 SGHAT and CDR2 FQNNGV. This CDR3 has 15 amino acids. V shed 0 bases and J 6 bases; nucleotides not matched to a gene: 8. Method: immunoSEQ multiplex PCR; TCRdb's copy keeps in-frame clones and lacks some. The table includes 50,000 or so clones, around 90% detected once. Study-wide points: The drivers behind the repertoire differences, possibly disease activity or prior therapy, remain undefined. Healthy donors reportedly exceeded newly diagnosed patients in baseline TCR diversity.

Comment on this clone: The antigen remains unidentified.

Indicated time point: cycle 4 day 1 (C4D1), after six to seven weeks of nivolumab. With no exception, relapse followed autologous stem cell transplantation in all patients, and brentuximab vedotin exposure varied. Best outcomes ranged across complete response, partial response and progressive disease. V usage is TRBV11-2 and J usage is TRBJ2-7, with 7 bases identical to TRBD2. This receptor was obtained from a human donor with classical Hodgkin lymphoma. The sequencing here drew on peripheral blood mononuclear cells (PBMCs), taken before the fourth cycle of nivolumab. CDR3 region: CASSLEAGRVREQYF. For the CDR3, the DNA is TGTGCCAGCAGCTTAGAAGCGGGAAGGGTTCGCGAGCAGTACTTC. The entire variable domain, with the rest obtained from reference TRBV11-2 and TRBJ2-7, is as follows: EAGVAQSPRYKIIEKRQSVAFWCNPISGHATLYWYQQILGQGPKLLIQFQNNGVVDDSQLPKDRFSAERLKGVDSTLKIQPAKLEDSAVYLCASSLEAGRVREQYFGPGTRLTVT.